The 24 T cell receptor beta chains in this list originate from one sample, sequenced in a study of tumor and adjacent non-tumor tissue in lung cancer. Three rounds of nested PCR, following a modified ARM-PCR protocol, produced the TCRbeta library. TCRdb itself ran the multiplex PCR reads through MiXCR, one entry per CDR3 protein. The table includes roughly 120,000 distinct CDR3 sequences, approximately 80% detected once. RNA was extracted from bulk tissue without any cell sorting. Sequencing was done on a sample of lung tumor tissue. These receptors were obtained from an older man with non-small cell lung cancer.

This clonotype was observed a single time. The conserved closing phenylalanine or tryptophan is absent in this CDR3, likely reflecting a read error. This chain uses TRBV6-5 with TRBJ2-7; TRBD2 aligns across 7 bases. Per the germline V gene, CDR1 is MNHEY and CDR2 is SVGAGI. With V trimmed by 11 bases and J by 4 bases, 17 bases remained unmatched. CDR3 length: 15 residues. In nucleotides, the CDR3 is TGTGCCGTCGAAGGGAGACTAGCAGGTTCTTACGAGCAGTACAAC. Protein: CAVEGRLAGSYEQYN.

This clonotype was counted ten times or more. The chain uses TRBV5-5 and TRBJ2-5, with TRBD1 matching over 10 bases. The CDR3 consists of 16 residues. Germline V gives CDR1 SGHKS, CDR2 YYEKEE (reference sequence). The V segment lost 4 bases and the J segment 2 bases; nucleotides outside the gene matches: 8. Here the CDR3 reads CASSPLWGQGQETQYF. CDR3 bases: TGTGCCAGCAGCCCCCTTTGGGGACAGGGGCAAGAGACCCAGTACTTC.

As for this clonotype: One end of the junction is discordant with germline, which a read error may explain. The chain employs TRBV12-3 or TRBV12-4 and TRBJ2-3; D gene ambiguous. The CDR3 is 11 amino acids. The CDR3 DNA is TGTGCCAGTAGTTTCAGAGAAACGCGGTACTTT. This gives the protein CASSFRETRYF.

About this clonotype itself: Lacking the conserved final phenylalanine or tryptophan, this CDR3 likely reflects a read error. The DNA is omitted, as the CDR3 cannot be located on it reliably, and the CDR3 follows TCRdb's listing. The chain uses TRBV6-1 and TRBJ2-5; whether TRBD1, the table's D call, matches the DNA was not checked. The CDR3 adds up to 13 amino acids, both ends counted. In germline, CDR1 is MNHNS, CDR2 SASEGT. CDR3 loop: CASSEAGGSREYC.

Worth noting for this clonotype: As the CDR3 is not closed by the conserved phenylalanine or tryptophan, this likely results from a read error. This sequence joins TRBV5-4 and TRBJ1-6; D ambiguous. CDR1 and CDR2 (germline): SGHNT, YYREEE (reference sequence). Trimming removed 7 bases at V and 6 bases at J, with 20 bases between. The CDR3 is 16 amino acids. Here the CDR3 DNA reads TGTGCCAGCGGCTACTTACCGGGATACCTTAATTCACCCCTCCACTCT. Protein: CASGYLPGYLNSPLHS.

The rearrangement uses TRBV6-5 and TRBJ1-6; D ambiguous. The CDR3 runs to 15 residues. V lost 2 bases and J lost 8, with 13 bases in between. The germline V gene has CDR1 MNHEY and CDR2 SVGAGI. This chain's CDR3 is CASSYGNLAHSPLHF. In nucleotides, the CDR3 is TGTGCCAGCAGTTACGGGAACCTAGCTCATTCACCCCTCCACTTT.

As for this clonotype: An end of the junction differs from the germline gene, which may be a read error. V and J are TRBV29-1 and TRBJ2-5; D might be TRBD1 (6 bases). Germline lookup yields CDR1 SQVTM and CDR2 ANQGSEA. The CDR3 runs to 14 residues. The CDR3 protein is CGVESRQVRETQYF. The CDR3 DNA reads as TGCGGCGTTGAGTCCCGACAGGTCCGAGAGACCCAGTACTTC.

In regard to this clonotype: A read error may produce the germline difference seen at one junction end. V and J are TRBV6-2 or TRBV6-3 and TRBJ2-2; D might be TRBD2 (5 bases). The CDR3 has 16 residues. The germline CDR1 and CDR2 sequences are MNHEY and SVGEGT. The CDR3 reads CASSTYPRGHTGELFF. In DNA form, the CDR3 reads TGTGCTAGCAGTACATACCCCCGGGGTCACACCGGGGAGCTATTTTTT.

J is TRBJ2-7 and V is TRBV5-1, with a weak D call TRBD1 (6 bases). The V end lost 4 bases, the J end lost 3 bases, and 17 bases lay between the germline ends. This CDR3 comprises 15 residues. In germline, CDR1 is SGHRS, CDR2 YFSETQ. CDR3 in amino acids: CASSPDHYRVYEQYF. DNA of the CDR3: TGCGCCAGCAGCCCCGACCACTACAGGGTCTACGAGCAGTACTTC.

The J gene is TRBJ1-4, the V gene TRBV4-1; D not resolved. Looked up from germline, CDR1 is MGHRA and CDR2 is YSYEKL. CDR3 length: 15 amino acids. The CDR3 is CVNSQNWPPYEKLFF. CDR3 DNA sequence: TGCGTCAACAGCCAGAATTGGCCGCCCTACGAAAAACTGTTTTTT.

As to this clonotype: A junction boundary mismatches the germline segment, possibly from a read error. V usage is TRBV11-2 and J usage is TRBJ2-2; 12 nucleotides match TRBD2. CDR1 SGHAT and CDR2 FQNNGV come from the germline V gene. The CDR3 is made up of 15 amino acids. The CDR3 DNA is TGTGTCAGCAGCCCTCTAGCGGGGGGGACCGGGAAGCTGTTTTTT. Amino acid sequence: CVSSPLAGGTGKLFF.

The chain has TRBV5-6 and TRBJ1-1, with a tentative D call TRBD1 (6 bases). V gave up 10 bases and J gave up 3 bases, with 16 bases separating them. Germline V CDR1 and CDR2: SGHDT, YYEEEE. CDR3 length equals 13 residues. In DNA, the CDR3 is TGTGCCTGCCGTGGGACAAACTACACTGAAGCTTTCTTT. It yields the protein CACRGTNYTEAFF.

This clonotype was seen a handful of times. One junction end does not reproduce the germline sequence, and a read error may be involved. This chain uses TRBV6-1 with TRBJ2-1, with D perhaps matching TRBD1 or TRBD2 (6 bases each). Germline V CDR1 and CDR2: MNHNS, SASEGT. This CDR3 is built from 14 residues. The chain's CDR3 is CASRRVGGLNEEFF. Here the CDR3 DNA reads TGTGCCAGCAGGCGGGTGGGGGGCCTCAATGAGGAGTTCTTC.

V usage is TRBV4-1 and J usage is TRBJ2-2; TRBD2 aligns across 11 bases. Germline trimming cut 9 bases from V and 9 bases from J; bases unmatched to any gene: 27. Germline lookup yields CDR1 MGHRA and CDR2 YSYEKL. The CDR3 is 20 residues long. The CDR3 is CASRARGSSGGPRGNWELFF. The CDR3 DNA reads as TGCGCCAGTAGAGCAAGAGGGTCTAGCGGGGGGCCGCGGGGAAACTGGGAGCTGTTTTTT.

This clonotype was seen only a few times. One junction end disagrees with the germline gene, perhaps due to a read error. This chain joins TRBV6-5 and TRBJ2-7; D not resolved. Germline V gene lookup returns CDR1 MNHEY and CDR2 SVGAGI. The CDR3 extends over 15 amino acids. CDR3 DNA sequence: TGTGCCGTCGGAAGGAGAGTAGCAGGTTCTTATGAGCAGTATTTC. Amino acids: CAVGRRVAGSYEQYF.

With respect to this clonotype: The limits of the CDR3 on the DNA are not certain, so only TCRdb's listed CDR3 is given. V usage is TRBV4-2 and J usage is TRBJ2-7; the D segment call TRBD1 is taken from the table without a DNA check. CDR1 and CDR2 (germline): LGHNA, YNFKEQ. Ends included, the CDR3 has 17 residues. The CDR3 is CANSHAVRRQGEDEQYF.

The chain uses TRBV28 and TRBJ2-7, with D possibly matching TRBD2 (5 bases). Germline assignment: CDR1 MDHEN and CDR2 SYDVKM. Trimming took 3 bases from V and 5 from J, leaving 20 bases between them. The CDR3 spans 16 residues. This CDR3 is CASSFSKTSRDHEQYF. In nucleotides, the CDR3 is TGTGCCAGCAGTTTTTCTAAGACCAGCCGGGATCACGAGCAGTACTTC.

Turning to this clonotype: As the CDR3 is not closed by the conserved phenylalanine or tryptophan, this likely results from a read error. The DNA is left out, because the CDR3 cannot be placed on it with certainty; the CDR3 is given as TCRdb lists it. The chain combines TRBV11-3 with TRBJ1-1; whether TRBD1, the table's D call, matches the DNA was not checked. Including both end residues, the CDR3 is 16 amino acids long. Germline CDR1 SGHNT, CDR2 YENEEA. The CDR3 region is CASSLMVGAMNTEVFI.

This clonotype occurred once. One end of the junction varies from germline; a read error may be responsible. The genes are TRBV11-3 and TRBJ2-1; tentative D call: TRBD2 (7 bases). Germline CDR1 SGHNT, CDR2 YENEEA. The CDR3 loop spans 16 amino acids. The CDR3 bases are TGTGCCGGCAGCTTAGATGCCACGGGGGGCAGGGGTGAGCAATTCTTC. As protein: CAGSLDATGGRGEQFF.

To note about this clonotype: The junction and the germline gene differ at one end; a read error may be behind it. The CDR3 is CTSRGTSGCYEQYF. The CDR3 coding sequence is TGTACCAGCAGGGGGACTAGCGGGTGCTACGAGCAGTACTTC. The chain is built from TRBV6-1 and TRBJ2-7; TRBD2 matches 12 bases. Germline values: CDR1 MNHNS, CDR2 SASEGT. CDR3 length equals 14 residues.

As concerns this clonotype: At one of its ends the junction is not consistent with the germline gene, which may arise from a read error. Written as DNA, the CDR3 is TGTGCCAGCGGCCAACAAACAGGGTCCTATGGCTACTCCTTC. This translates into CASGQQTGSYGYSF. This chain links TRBV14 with TRBJ1-2, with D possibly TRBD1 on 6 matching bases. This CDR3 is 14 amino acids long. CDR1 is SGHDN, CDR2 FVKESK, per germline. Together with reference TRBV14 and TRBJ1-2, the CDR3 gives the full variable domain: EAGVTQFPSHSVIEKGQTVTLRCDPISGHDNLYWYRRVMGKEIKFLLHFVKESKQDESGMPNNRFLAERTGGTYSTLKVQPAELEDSGVYFCASGQQTGSYGYSFGSGTRLTVV.

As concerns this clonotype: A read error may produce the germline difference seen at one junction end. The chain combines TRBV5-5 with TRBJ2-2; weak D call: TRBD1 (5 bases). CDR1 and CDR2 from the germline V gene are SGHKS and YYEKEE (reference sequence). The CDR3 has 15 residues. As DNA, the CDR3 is TGTGCCAGCAGCCTGGATCCACGAGCCACCAGGGAACTGTTTTTT. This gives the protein CASSLDPRATRELFF.

The CDR3 DNA reads TGTGCCAGCAGCTTGGCGAGCGGGGGGTGTGGGCAGTTCTTC. Translated, it gives CASSLASGGCGQFF. The J gene is TRBJ2-1, the V gene TRBV5-4; 9 nucleotides match TRBD2. V shed 0 bases and J 12 bases; nucleotides not matched to a gene: 7. The CDR3 sequence is 14 residues long. Germline V lookup: CDR1 SGHNT, CDR2 YYREEE (reference sequence).

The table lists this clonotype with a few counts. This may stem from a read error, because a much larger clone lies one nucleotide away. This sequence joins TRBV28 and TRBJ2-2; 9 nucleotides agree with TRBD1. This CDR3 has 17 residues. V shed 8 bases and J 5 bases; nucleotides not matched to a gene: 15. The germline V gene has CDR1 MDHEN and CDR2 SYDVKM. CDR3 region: CASCPASPGTGTGELFF. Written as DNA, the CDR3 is TGTGCCAGCTGTCCAGCCAGTCCCGGGACAGGGACCGGGGAGCTGTTTTTT. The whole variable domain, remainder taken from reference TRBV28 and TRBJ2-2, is DVKVTQSSRYLVKRTGEKVFLECVQDMDHENMFWYRQDPGLGLRLIYFSYDVKMKEKGDIPEGYSVSREKKERFSLILESASTNQTSMYLCASCPASPGTGTGELFFGEGSRLTVL.